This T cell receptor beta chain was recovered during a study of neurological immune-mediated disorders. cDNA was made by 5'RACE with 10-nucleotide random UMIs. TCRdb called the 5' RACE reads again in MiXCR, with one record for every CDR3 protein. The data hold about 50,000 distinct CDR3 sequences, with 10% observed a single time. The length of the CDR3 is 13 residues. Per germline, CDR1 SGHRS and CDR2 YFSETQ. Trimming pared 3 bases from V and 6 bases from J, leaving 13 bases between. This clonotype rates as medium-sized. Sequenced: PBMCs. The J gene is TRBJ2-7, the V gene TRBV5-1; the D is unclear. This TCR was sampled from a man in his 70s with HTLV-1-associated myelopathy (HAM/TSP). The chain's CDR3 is CASSSDRGGEQYF. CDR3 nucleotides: TGCGCCAGCAGCTCGGACCGTGGCGGCGAGCAGTACTTC.